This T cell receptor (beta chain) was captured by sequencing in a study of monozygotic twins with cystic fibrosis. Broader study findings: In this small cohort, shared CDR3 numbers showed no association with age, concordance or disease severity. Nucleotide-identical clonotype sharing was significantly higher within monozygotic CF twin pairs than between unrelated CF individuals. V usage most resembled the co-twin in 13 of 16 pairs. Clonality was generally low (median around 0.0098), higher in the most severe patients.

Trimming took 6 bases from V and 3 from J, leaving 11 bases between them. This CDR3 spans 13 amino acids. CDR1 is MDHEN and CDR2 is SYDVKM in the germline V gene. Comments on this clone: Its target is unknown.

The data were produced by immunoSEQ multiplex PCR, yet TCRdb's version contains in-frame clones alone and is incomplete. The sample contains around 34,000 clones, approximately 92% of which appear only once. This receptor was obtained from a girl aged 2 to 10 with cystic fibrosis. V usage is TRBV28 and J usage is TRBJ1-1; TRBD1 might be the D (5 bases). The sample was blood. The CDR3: CASSNRRDTEAFF. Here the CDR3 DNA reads TGTGCCAGCAGCAACAGGCGGGACACTGAAGCTTTCTTT.